The 2 T cell receptor beta chains below all came from one sample that was sequenced in a study of cytomegalovirus exposure and HLA in healthy donors. Here immunoSEQ multiplex PCR was the method, and the copy in TCRdb shows in-frame clones only, minus some. The table has 90,000 to 150,000 clones, 88% seen once. Sequencing was carried out using PBMCs. Source of these receptors: a young woman in good health and CMV-seropositive.

The chain couples TRBV11-3 to TRBJ1-4; D might be TRBD1 (5 bases). CDR1 is SGHNT, CDR2 YENEEA, per germline. Trimming took 0 bases from V and 6 from J, leaving 11 bases between them. The CDR3 length is 15 residues. CDR3 nucleotides: TGTGCCAGCAGCTTAGATAAGGGGTTGGATGAAAAACTGTTTTTT. It translates to CASSLDKGLDEKLFF.

This rearrangement joins TRBV28 to TRBJ2-7; TRBD1 agrees at 10 bases. This CDR3 has 14 amino acids. Germline CDR1 MDHEN, CDR2 SYDVKM. Trimming removed 6 bases from V and 5 bases from J; junction bases left unmatched: 7. This chain's CDR3 is CASSTAGQGNEQYF. The CDR3 coding sequence is TGTGCCAGCAGCACGGCGGGACAGGGGAACGAGCAGTACTTC.